This TCR beta chain is from a study of a mutant IDH1 vaccine in newly diagnosed glioma. The sample holds a few counts of this clone. The antigen remains unidentified. Trimming removed 2 bases from V and 0 bases from J, with 8 bases in between. The germline V gene encodes CDR1 SGHNT and CDR2 YYREEE (reference sequence). The CDR3 loop spans 15 amino acids. Measured with immunoSEQ multiplex PCR; TCRdb has only the in-frame clones, and not every one. Of roughly 32,000 clones detected, 60% to 80% appear once; the ten largest clones hold almost 9.5%. The time point denotes: week 35, safety follow-up. The investigators gave 300 ug of mutant IDH1 20-mer peptide in each vaccine dose, together with topical imiquimod.

The chain employs TRBV5-4 and TRBJ1-4; D is uncertain. The specimen comprised PBMCs, sampled from a glioma patient whose treatment included an IDH1 peptide vaccine. The source of this sequence is a woman in her 30s with glioma. Some clones in this sample may be carry-over from other donors' samples. This CDR3 reads CASSFDPTTNEKLFF. The CDR3 DNA sequence: TGTGCCAGCAGCTTCGACCCCACAACTAATGAAAAACTGTTTTTT.